This paragraph covers one T cell receptor (beta chain) sequence. The antigen is undetermined. Cultured CD4+ T cell DNA was sequenced using the Oncomine TCR Beta short-read assay. DNA came from CD4+ T cells after culture. TCRdb fed the PCR reads into MiXCR, producing one record per CDR3 protein. Here the sample spans some 12,000 distinct CDR3 sequences, around 29% being singletons. The sample is drawn from a study of vaccination and CD4 T cells after COVID-19. Treatment noted: roughly 11-day PBMC culture with coronavirus spike peptide pools or control peptides (ViraFEST assay). According to the study, CD4+ T cells from the unexposed donor were gathered ahead of the COVID-19 pandemic (2011-2018). After more than 9 days of culture, CD4+ T cells were negatively selected. CDR3 size: 15 residues. Germline V gene data show CDR1 as SGHTS and CDR2 as YDEGEE. V was trimmed by 0 bases and J by 0 bases, leaving 10 bases between them.

Material for sequencing was CD4+ T cells from blood, cultured in vitro. This clonotype was obtained from a human donor in good health. The chain uses TRBV5-8 and TRBJ2-7, with D perhaps matching TRBD1 (6 bases). CDR3 sequence (DNA): TGTGCCAGCAGCTTGGGGGGGCTCGCCTCCTACGAGCAGTACTTC. Amino acid sequence: CASSLGGLASYEQYF.